These T cell receptor beta chains were read from a single sample in a study of somatic mutations in cytotoxic T cells in rheumatoid arthritis. Generated by immunoSEQ multiplex PCR, the TCRdb table keeps only in-frame clones and is missing some. Among about 9,600 clones, roughly 80% were seen once, and the ten largest hold about 7.6%. The sequenced sample was CD8+ T cells sorted from blood. All receptors derive from an adult with rheumatoid arthritis. The conserved cysteine and the conserved F or W are not part of the CDR3 here. Fields, in order: D gene, J gene, V gene, CDR3 protein. The D gene is left open where the match is weak.

>-|TRBJ1-1|TRBV19
ASSLPGVSGTEAF
>-|TRBJ1-2|TRBV29-1
SVEGTPKDYGYT
>TRBD2|TRBJ2-1|TRBV2
ASKLAGGPFYNEQF
>-|TRBJ2-7|TRBV20-1
SAKVGSEQY
>-|TRBJ1-5|TRBV19
ASSLLGGINQPQH
>TRBD2|TRBJ2-7|TRBV14
ASSHPGLAVYEQY
>-|TRBJ1-4|TRBV18
ASSPSGILRAATNEKLF
>TRBD2|TRBJ2-3|TRBV11-2
ASSLGLAADTQY
>-|TRBJ1-1|TRBV2
ASRGNTEAF
>TRBD1|TRBJ1-2|TRBV7-9
ASMYGDSSYGYT
>TRBD1|TRBJ1-4|TRBV4-1
ASSRSGTGSEKLF
>-|TRBJ1-4|TRBV6-6
ASSKGNREGEKLF
>TRBD1|TRBJ1-2|TRBV2
ASRGQGNYGYT